The rows below give T cell receptor beta chains drawn from one sample of a study of T cell changes during pregnancy in multiple sclerosis. Here immunoSEQ multiplex PCR was the method, and the copy in TCRdb shows in-frame clones only, minus some. The table has 69,000 or so clones, about 92% seen once; the top ten hold less than 2%. Specimen: peripheral blood, collected in the third trimester of pregnancy. The receptors originated from a female donor in good health, enrolled as a control in a pregnancy study. Each CDR3 is given with its conserved first and last residue. The D gene is left open where the match is weak. The size field is filled for only some rows; it gives once, few, many or a size class.

d_gene	abundance	len	v_gene	j_gene	CDR3aa	CDR3nt
NA	NA	16	TRBV6-5	TRBJ2-3	CASSFRTVGAGDTQYF	TGTGCCAGCAGTTTCCGGACAGTTGGGGCCGGAGATACGCAGTATTTT
TRBD2	NA	18	TRBV28	TRBJ2-5	CASGPIGWAGGRGETQYF	TGTGCCAGCGGCCCCATCGGTTGGGCGGGAGGACGTGGGGAGACCCAGTACTTC
NA	once	13	TRBV30	TRBJ1-2	CAWSVQGLGGYTF	TGTGCCTGGAGTGTACAGGGATTAGGGGGCTACACCTTC
TRBD2	NA	15	TRBV4-1	TRBJ2-7	CASSRAGTSDYEQYF	TGCGCCAGCAGCCGGGCCGGGACTAGCGACTACGAGCAGTACTTC
TRBD1	NA	16	TRBV7-2	TRBJ1-5	CASSTGTGGRNQPQHF	TGTGCCAGCAGCACTGGGACAGGCGGGCGCAATCAGCCCCAGCATTTT
TRBD2	NA	15	TRBV6-5	TRBJ2-7	CASTLLAGVGYEQYF	TGTGCCAGCACCCTACTAGCGGGAGTTGGTTACGAGCAGTACTTC
TRBD2	NA	14	TRBV7-2	TRBJ2-5	CASSPRLADETQYF	TGTGCCAGCAGCCCCAGACTAGCTGACGAGACCCAGTACTTC
TRBD1	NA	14	TRBV29-1	TRBJ2-3	CSVFPGQSTDTQYF	TGCAGCGTTTTCCCGGGACAGAGCACAGATACGCAGTATTTT
NA	NA	11	TRBV18	TRBJ2-7	CASSPNYEQYF	TGTGCCAGCTCACCCAACTACGAGCAGTACTTC
TRBD2	NA	15	TRBV7-3	TRBJ2-1	CASSLPGTSVNEQFF	TGTGCCAGCAGCCTCCCGGGGACTAGCGTCAATGAGCAGTTCTTC
NA	NA	16	TRBV30	TRBJ2-1	CAWSVWAAGSKNEQFF	TGTGCCTGGAGTGTATGGGCCGCCGGGAGTAAGAATGAGCAGTTCTTC
NA	NA	13	TRBV15	TRBJ1-1	CATSRVHFTEAFF	TGTGCCACCAGCAGAGTTCACTTCACTGAAGCTTTCTTT
TRBD2	NA	17	TRBV5-3	TRBJ2-7	CARSLVVRLAGSYEQYF	TGTGCCAGAAGCTTGGTGGTAAGACTAGCGGGAAGCTACGAGCAGTACTTC
NA	NA	16	TRBV7-2	TRBJ2-3	CASSPLWTTIGNTQYF	TGTGCCAGCAGCCCCTTGTGGACTACCATCGGGAATACGCAGTATTTT
NA	NA	11	TRBV20-1	TRBJ2-7	CSASLRYEQYF	TGCAGTGCTAGTTTGAGATACGAGCAGTACTTC
NA	NA	14	TRBV5-4	TRBJ2-1	CASAKGEGFNEQFF	TGTGCCAGCGCCAAGGGAGAGGGATTCAATGAGCAGTTCTTC
TRBD1	NA	17	TRBV19	TRBJ1-1	CASSIGWGIKGAAEAFF	TGTGCCAGTAGTATCGGGTGGGGCATAAAGGGGGCCGCTGAAGCTTTCTTT
TRBD1	once	16	TRBV13	TRBJ2-1	CASSPTEGQWDNEQFF	TGTGCCAGCAGCCCAACCGAGGGACAGTGGGACAATGAGCAGTTCTTC
TRBD1	NA	17	TRBV5-1	TRBJ2-5	CASDSGQGGSRPETQYF	TGCGCCAGCGACTCGGGACAGGGTGGTTCGCGGCCAGAGACCCAGTACTTC
NA	NA	14	TRBV15	TRBJ2-5	CATSPTASPETQYF	TGTGCCACCAGTCCGACAGCCAGCCCAGAGACCCAGTACTTC
NA	NA	17	TRBV4-1	TRBJ2-3	CASSQGMGGGPTDTQYF	TGCGCCAGCAGCCAAGGGATGGGAGGGGGACCCACAGATACGCAGTATTTT
TRBD2	NA	15	TRBV9	TRBJ2-1	CASSTRLAGRNEQFF	TGTGCCAGCAGCACAAGACTAGCGGGAAGGAATGAGCAGTTCTTC
TRBD1	NA	16	TRBV10-3	TRBJ1-5	CAISGSGDSANQPQHF	TGTGCCATCAGTGGGTCGGGGGACAGCGCCAATCAGCCCCAGCATTTT
NA	NA	16	TRBV2	TRBJ1-4	CASSGQAMSTNEKLFF	TGTGCCAGCAGTGGTCAGGCCATGTCAACTAATGAAAAACTGTTTTTT
TRBD2	NA	15	TRBV10-3	TRBJ2-3	CAISLAGGPEDTQYF	TGTGCCATCAGTTTGGCGGGAGGGCCCGAAGATACGCAGTATTTT
NA	NA	12	TRBV30	TRBJ2-7	CAWRPGAGEQYF	TGTGCCTGGAGGCCAGGGGCTGGCGAGCAGTACTTC
TRBD2	NA	13	TRBV27	TRBJ2-1	CASRSWEGLRKFF	TGTGCCAGCAGATCGTGGGAGGGCCTTCGGAAGTTCTTC
NA	NA	14	TRBV21-1	TRBJ2-7	CAGPPSDTSYEQYF	TGTGCCGGCCCCCCTAGCGACACCTCCTACGAGCAGTACTTC
TRBD2	NA	15	TRBV30	TRBJ2-7	CAWSAGLAGAYEQYF	TGTGCCTGGAGTGCGGGACTAGCGGGGGCCTACGAGCAGTACTTC
TRBD1	NA	14	TRBV6-6	TRBJ1-1	CASNLPTGKTEAFF	TGTGCCAGCAACTTGCCGACAGGGAAGACTGAAGCTTTCTTT
TRBD2	once	14	TRBV7-9	TRBJ2-1	CASSSSGGGNEQFF	TGTGCCAGCAGCTCCAGCGGGGGGGGGAATGAGCAGTTCTTC
TRBD2	few	15	TRBV4-1	TRBJ2-7	CASSQVGGGSYEQYF	TGCGCCAGCAGCCAAGTTGGGGGGGGCTCCTACGAGCAGTACTTC
TRBD1	few	13	TRBV28	TRBJ1-2	CASTAGGNYGYTF	TGTGCCAGCACCGCAGGGGGTAACTATGGCTACACCTTC
TRBD2	NA	15	TRBV5-4	TRBJ2-7	CASSYGGLAGHEQYF	TGTGCCAGCAGCTACGGGGGCCTAGCGGGACACGAGCAGTACTTC
NA	NA	17	TRBV19	TRBJ1-5	CASSIGLLGTSNQPQHF	TGTGCCAGTAGTATAGGCTTGCTCGGGACATCAAATCAGCCCCAGCATTTT
TRBD2	NA	14	TRBV28	TRBJ2-5	CASSPGLAIETQYF	TGTGCCAGCAGTCCCGGACTAGCCATAGAGACCCAGTACTTC
TRBD2	few	15	TRBV7-2	TRBJ2-1	CASSPGLAGEGGQFF	TGTGCCAGCAGCCCCGGACTAGCGGGAGAGGGTGGGCAGTTCTTC
TRBD1	NA	16	TRBV5-1	TRBJ1-4	CASSATGERRGEKLFF	TGCGCCAGCAGCGCGACAGGGGAACGACGAGGTGAAAAACTGTTTTTT
TRBD1	NA	15	TRBV7-2	TRBJ1-2	CASSATSGTGDGYTF	TGTGCCAGCAGCGCAACCTCCGGGACAGGAGATGGCTACACCTTC
NA	NA	15	TRBV19	TRBJ2-5	CASSGGHTTQETQYF	TGTGCCAGTAGTGGGGGACACACTACCCAAGAGACCCAGTACTTC
TRBD1	NA	15	TRBV4-3	TRBJ1-5	CASSRNRGSNQPQHF	TGCGCCAGCAGCCGGAACAGGGGTAGCAATCAGCCCCAGCATTTT
NA	NA	15	TRBV2	TRBJ2-5	CASRLELRTQETQYF	TGTGCCAGCAGATTGGAGTTGAGGACTCAAGAGACCCAGTACTTC
NA	NA	15	TRBV18	TRBJ1-4	CASSSSGQGNEKLFF	TGTGCCAGCTCATCCTCCGGGCAGGGGAATGAAAAACTGTTTTTT
NA	few	12	TRBV25-1	TRBJ1-6	CASMRLGSPLHF	TGTGCCAGCATGAGGTTAGGCTCACCCCTCCACTTT
TRBD1	NA	16	TRBV28	TRBJ2-5	CASSLFATGGAETQYF	TGTGCCAGCAGTTTATTTGCGACAGGGGGCGCGGAGACCCAGTACTTC
NA	NA	13	TRBV19	TRBJ1-5	CASRGGQNQPQHF	TGTGCTTCCAGGGGAGGGCAAAATCAGCCCCAGCATTTT
TRBD2	NA	15	TRBV2	TRBJ2-7	CASSGGLAGWYEQYF	TGTGCCAGCAGTGGGGGACTAGCGGGGTGGTACGAGCAGTACTTC
NA	NA	13	TRBV7-6	TRBJ2-3	CASSLTRPDTQYF	TGTGCCAGCAGCTTGACTAGACCAGATACGCAGTATTTT
NA	NA	14	TRBV6-5	TRBJ2-5	CASSYLGGGETQYF	TGTGCCAGCAGTTACTTAGGGGGAGGGGAGACCCAGTACTTC
TRBD2	NA	15	TRBV7-6	TRBJ2-1	CASSLSGRNHNEQFF	TGTGCCAGCAGCCTCAGCGGGAGGAACCACAATGAGCAGTTCTTC